Here is one T cell receptor (beta chain) with its context. Only in-frame clones appear in the TCRdb table, and some are missing; sequencing was by immunoSEQ multiplex PCR. The top ten clones hold more than 9.5% of a sample with 270,000 or so clones, roughly 91% of them seen once. The CDR3 loop spans 15 amino acids. Germline CDR1 SGHNT, CDR2 YYREEE (reference sequence). Losses at the gene ends were 5 bases for V and 7 bases for J; bases not matched to a gene: 13. This entry belongs to a study of blood T cell repertoires in COVID-19. J is TRBJ2-5 and V is TRBV5-4; 8 positions match TRBD2. The sequence came from a woman in her twenties or thirties with COVID-19, enrolled during active disease. Sequenced sample: peripheral blood. CDR3 in amino acids: CASSFTGGPATTQYF. For the CDR3, the DNA is TGTGCCAGCAGTTTCACGGGGGGGCCTGCTACGACCCAGTACTTC.